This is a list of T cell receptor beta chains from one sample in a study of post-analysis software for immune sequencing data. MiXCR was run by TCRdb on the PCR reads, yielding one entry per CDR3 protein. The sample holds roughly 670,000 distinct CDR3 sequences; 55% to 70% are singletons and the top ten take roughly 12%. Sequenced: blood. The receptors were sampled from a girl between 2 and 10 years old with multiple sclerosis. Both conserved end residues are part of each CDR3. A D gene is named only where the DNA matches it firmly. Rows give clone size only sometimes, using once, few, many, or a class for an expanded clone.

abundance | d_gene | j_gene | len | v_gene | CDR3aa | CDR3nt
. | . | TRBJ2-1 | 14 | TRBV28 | CASSLANSYNEQFF | TGTGCCAGCAGTTTGGCTAACTCCTACAATGAGCAGTTCTTC
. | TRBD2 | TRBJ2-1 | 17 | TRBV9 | CASSVASGSYYGNEQFF | TGTGCCAGCAGCGTAGCTAGCGGGAGTTACTACGGGAATGAGCAGTTCTTC
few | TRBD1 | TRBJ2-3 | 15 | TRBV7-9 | CASREDRGTTDTQYF | TGTGCCAGCAGGGAAGACAGGGGTACCACAGATACGCAGTATTTT
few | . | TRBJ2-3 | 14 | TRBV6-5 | CASSPPGRADTQYF | TGTGCCAGCAGTCCCCCGGGGCGGGCGGATACGCAGTATTTT
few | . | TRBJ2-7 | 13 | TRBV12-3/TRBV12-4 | CASSSTGRDEQYF | TGTGCCAGCAGTTCGACAGGGAGGGACGAGCAGTACTTC
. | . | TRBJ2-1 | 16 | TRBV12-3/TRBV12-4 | CASSSLVGSSYNEQFF | TGTGCCAGCAGTTCCCTTGTAGGAAGCTCCTACAATGAGCAGTTCTTC
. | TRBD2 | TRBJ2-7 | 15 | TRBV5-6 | CASSSAGGTPYEQYF | TGTGCCAGCAGCTCGGCGGGGGGGACTCCCTACGAGCAGTACTTC
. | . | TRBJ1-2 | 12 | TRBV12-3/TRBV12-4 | CASSQRLDGYTF | TGTGCCAGCAGCCAACGGCTTGATGGCTACACCTTC
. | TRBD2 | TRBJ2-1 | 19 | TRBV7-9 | CASSHAVLAGDLHYNEQFF | TGTGCCAGCAGCCATGCCGTACTAGCGGGGGACCTACATTACAATGAGCAGTTCTTC
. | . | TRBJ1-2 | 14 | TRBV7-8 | CASSGRTANYGYTF | TGTGCCAGCAGCGGGAGGACAGCTAACTATGGCTACACCTTC
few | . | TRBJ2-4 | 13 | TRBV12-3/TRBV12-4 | CASSLKAQNIQYF | TGTGCCAGCAGTTTAAAAGCTCAAAACATTCAGTACTTC
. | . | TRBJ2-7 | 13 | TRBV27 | CASSTRANYEQYF | TGTGCCAGCAGTACCCGGGCCAACTACGAGCAGTACTTC
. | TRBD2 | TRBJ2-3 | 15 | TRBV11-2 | CASSLGAGWQDTQYF | TGTGCCAGCAGCTTAGGAGCGGGATGGCAAGATACGCAGTATTTT
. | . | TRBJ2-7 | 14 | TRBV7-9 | CASSLSARSYEQYF | TGTGCCAGCAGCTTATCGGCCCGCTCCTACGAGCAGTACTTC
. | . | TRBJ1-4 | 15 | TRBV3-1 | CASSQEMGFGEKLFF | TGTGCCAGCAGCCAAGAGATGGGCTTTGGAGAAAAACTGTTTTTT
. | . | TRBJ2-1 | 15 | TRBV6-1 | CASSEELAVYNEQFF | TGTGCCAGCAGTGAAGAGTTAGCGGTATACAATGAGCAGTTCTTC
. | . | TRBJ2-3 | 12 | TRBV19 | CASSMRWDTQYF | TGTGCCAGTAGTATGAGGTGGGATACGCAGTATTTT
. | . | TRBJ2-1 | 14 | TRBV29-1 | CSVERGSYYNEQFF | TGCAGCGTTGAACGGGGCTCATACTACAATGAGCAGTTCTTC
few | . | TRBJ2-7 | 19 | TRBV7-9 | CASSLATSVVGGQQGEQYF | TGTGCCAGCAGCTTAGCGACGTCGGTGGTCGGTGGGCAGCAGGGCGAGCAGTACTTC
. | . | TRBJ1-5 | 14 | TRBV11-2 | CASSLGPTGQPQHF | TGTGCCAGCAGCTTAGGACCAACCGGGCAGCCCCAGCATTTT
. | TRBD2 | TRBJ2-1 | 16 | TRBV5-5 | CASSRGGGGSYNEQFF | TGTGCCAGCAGCCGGGGCGGGGGGGGCTCCTACAATGAGCAGTTCTTC
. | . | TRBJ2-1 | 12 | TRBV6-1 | CASSGPVNEQFF | TGTGCCAGCAGTGGGCCGGTCAATGAGCAGTTCTTC
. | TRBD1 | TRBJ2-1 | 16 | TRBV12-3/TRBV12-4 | CASSLNRGMTYNEQFF | TGTGCCAGCAGTCTTAACAGGGGAATGACTTACAATGAGCAGTTCTTC
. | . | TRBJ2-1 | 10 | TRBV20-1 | CSGRDNEQFF | TGCAGTGGCAGGGACAATGAGCAGTTCTTC
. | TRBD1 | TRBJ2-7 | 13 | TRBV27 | CASSTGTALEQYF | TGTGCCAGCAGTACCGGGACAGCCCTCGAGCAGTACTTC
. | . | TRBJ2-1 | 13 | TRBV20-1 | CSAIGALGNEQFF | TGCAGTGCTATTGGGGCCCTTGGGAATGAGCAGTTCTTC
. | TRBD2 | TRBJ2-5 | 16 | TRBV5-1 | CASSTGTSGGGETQYF | TGCGCCAGCAGCACCGGGACTAGCGGAGGGGGAGAGACCCAGTACTTC
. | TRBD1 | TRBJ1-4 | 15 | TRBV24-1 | CATSDTGATNEKLFF | TGTGCCACCAGTGATACAGGGGCCACTAATGAAAAACTGTTTTTT
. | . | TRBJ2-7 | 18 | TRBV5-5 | CASSSGMMTGQGAYEQYF | TGTGCCAGCAGCTCGGGGATGATGACCGGCCAGGGAGCCTACGAGCAGTACTTC
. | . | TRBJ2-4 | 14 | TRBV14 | CASSPNAQGREQYF | TGTGCCAGCAGCCCCAACGCCCAGGGTCGGGAGCAGTACTTC
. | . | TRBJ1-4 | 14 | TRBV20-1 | CSATEMGWNEKLFF | TGCAGTGCCACCGAGATGGGGTGGAATGAAAAACTGTTTTTT
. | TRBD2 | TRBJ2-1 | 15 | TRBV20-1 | CSAFRLAGGRNEQFF | TGCAGTGCCTTTCGACTAGCGGGGGGGAGGAATGAGCAGTTCTTC
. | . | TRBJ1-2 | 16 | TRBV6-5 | CASSYSSGLPNYGYTF | TGTGCCAGCAGTTACTCCAGCGGACTCCCGAACTATGGCTACACCTTC
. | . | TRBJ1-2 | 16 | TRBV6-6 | CASSYSLTGPNWGYTF | TGTGCCAGCAGTTACTCGCTTACAGGGCCTAATTGGGGCTACACCTTC
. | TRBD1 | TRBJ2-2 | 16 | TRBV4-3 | CASSQVGTGGFRELFF | TGCGCCAGCAGCCAGGTCGGGACAGGGGGGTTCCGGGAGCTGTTTTTT
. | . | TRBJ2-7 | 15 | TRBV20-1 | CSARDSRSSSYEQYF | TGCAGTGCTAGAGATTCCCGGTCCAGCTCCTACGAGCAGTACTTC
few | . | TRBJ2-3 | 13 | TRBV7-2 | CASSLPNTDTQYF | TGTGCCAGCAGCTTACCTAACACAGATACGCAGTATTTT
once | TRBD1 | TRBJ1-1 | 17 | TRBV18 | CASSLQQLRQGNTEAFF | TGTGCCAGCTCACTTCAACAACTACGACAGGGGAACACTGAAGCTTTCTTT
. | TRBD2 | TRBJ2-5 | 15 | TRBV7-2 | CAGSPSGRAGETQYF | TGTGCCGGCAGCCCTAGCGGGAGGGCCGGGGAGACCCAGTACTTC
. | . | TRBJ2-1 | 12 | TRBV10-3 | CAISTGSNEQFF | TGTGCCATCAGTACAGGGTCCAATGAGCAGTTCTTC
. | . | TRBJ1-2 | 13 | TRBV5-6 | CASSSDTIYGYTF | TGTGCCAGCAGTTCGGACACCATCTATGGCTACACCTTC
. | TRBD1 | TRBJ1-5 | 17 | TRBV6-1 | CASSAPFLDRVAQPQHF | TGTGCCAGCAGTGCCCCGTTTCTGGACAGGGTGGCTCAGCCCCAGCATTTT
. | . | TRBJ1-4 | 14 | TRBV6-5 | CASSYSLTGEKLFF | TGTGCCAGCAGTTACTCGTTGACGGGTGAAAAACTGTTTTTT
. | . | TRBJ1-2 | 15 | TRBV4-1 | CTSSCPERQNYGYTF | TGCACCAGCAGCTGCCCGGAAAGACAGAACTATGGCTACACCTTC
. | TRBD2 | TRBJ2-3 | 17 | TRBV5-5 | CASSLERGLRGTDTQYF | TGTGCCAGCAGCTTGGAGCGGGGTCTGAGGGGCACAGATACGCAGTATTTT
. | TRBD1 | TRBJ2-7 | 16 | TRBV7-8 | CASSLPLRQGHYEQYF | TGTGCCAGCAGCCTACCTCTGAGACAGGGACACTACGAGCAGTACTTC
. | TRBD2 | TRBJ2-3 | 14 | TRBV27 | CASSWDREGDTQYF | TGTGCCAGCAGTTGGGACCGGGAGGGAGATACGCAGTATTTT
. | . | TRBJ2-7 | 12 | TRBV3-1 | CASSHRPHEQYF | TGTGCCAGCAGCCACCGACCCCACGAGCAGTACTTC
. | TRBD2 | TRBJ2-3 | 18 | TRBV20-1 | CSAELLAGGPGNIDTQYF | TGCAGTGCAGAATTACTAGCGGGAGGGCCGGGGAATATAGATACGCAGTATTTT
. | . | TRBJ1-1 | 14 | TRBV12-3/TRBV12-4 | CASSFVAETTKAFF | TGTGCCAGCAGTTTTGTTGCAGAGACTACTAAAGCTTTCTTT
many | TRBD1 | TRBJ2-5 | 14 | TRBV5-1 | CASSTGTDQETQYF | TGCGCCAGCAGCACGGGGACAGACCAAGAGACCCAGTACTTC
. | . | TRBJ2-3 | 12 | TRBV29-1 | CSVSGDADTQYF | TGCAGCGTTTCCGGGGACGCAGATACGCAGTATTTT
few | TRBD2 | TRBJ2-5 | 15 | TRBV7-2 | CASSHLAGGQETQYF | TGTGCCAGCAGCCATCTAGCGGGGGGACAAGAGACCCAGTACTTC
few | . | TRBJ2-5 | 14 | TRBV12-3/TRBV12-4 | CASSFRLGQETQYF | TGTGCCAGCAGTTTCCGTCTGGGCCAAGAGACCCAGTACTTC